The entry below gives a single T cell receptor (beta chain) sequence along with its context. The antigen remains unidentified. In the PCR, 60 Vbeta and 13 Jbeta primers were used. In the authors' methods: The authors later counted around 80 million unique TCR beta chains, 9.5 million to 13 million of them shared. Produced via immunoSEQ multiplex PCR; TCRdb's table is partial and in-frame only. V and J calls and clone size come straight from that table; D and trimming were deduced from the DNA. The table lists about 180,000 clones, more than 60% of them singletons, with roughly 3.7% in the top ten. The sample is drawn from a study of cytomegalovirus exposure and HLA in healthy donors. Points from the study as a whole: Among the sequence variants, a highly shared cluster was likely an artifact of sequencing.

The trim removed 5 bases at V and 2 bases at J, leaving 10 bases unmatched. CDR3 length: 16 amino acids. Germline CDR1 is GTSNPN and CDR2 is SVGIG (reference sequence). The specimen sequenced was PBMCs. This receptor was obtained from a woman aged 55-69 years in good health and CMV-seropositive. The chain recombines TRBV30 with TRBJ2-1; 9 bases line up with TRBD2. In DNA, the CDR3 is TGTGCCTGGGAACTGGCCCTAGCGGGAACCTACAATGAGCAGTTCTTC. Residues: CAWELALAGTYNEQFF.